This T cell receptor (beta chain) appears in the sequencing data of a study of cytomegalovirus exposure and HLA in healthy donors. The wider study: Early released data had about 80 million unique TCRs, all coming from HLA-typed donors.

The PCR was carried out with 60 Vbeta primers and 13 Jbeta primers. The data were produced by immunoSEQ multiplex PCR, yet TCRdb's version contains in-frame clones alone and is incomplete. The sample lists more than 140,000 clones; roughly 80% were seen once. There are a few counts of this clone. Trimming took 0 bases from V and 0 from J, leaving 6 bases between them. The CDR3 is made up of 14 amino acids. Germline lookup yields CDR1 SGHKS and CDR2 YYEKEE (reference sequence). The clonotype originates from a female donor in good health and CMV-seronegative. Sequences were obtained from PBMCs. The V gene is TRBV5-5, the J gene TRBJ1-2, with D possibly TRBD1 on 5 matching bases. This CDR3 is CASSLGTTNYGYTF. CDR3 DNA: TGTGCCAGCAGCTTGGGGACAACTAACTATGGCTACACCTTC.